This TCR beta chain was recovered during a study of T-cell reconstitution after alpha-beta-depleted transplantation in children. About this clonotype itself: Its antigen is as yet unknown.

Germline loops: CDR1 WNHNN, CDR2 SYGVQD (reference sequence). The germline V and J ends were trimmed by 3 bases and 1 base, with 13 bases remaining between them. The CDR3 totals 15 residues. Preparation of the TCRbeta library used unique molecular identifiers. TCRdb independently ran MiXCR on the PCR reads; one entry per CDR3 protein. Altogether fewer than 1 million distinct CDR3 sequences are present, about 16% being singletons, with the ten largest covering approximately 5%. Findings and caveats of the study: Fresh T-cell production supplied most of the T-cell counts and diversity seen one year after transplant. Certain patients had high TCRbeta diversity at day 60, and it came from recipient T cells and thymic progenitors that survived. As was reported, about two months after transplant, alpha-beta T cells came from several hundred expanded graft clones.

The rearrangement uses TRBV10-1 and TRBJ2-7, with D tentatively TRBD2 (7 bases). The origin of this receptor is a male patient between 5 and 17 years old who had a stem cell transplant for acute lymphoblastic leukemia, so the T cells may come from the graft donor. The sample here was PBMCs, mostly from graft donor cells, taken 360 days after TCRalphabeta/CD19-depleted stem cell transplant. This CDR3 is CASSEGGGRSYEQYF. CDR3 sequence (DNA): TGCGCCAGCAGTGAAGGGGGGGGCCGGTCCTACGAGCAGTACTTC.